The clone carrying this TCR beta chain was counted a few times. As yet, its antigen is unknown. Regarding time point: persistent/refractory GD, antithyroid drugs over 5 years with positive TRAb. Researchers made the TCR library from RNA that was extracted from PBMCs. Investigators report Graves' disease was diagnosed under American Thyroid Association guidelines. The data are from a study of regulatory T cells in long-lasting Graves disease. Study-wide context: Positive TSH receptor antibodies alongside over 5 years of antithyroid drugs were what marked Graves' disease as persistent.

With iRepertoire HTBI primers and Arm-PCR of CDR3 regions, TCR beta libraries were built. From the multiplex PCR reads, TCRdb called clonotypes with MiXCR, one entry per CDR3 protein. The table lists 400,000 to 600,000 distinct CDR3 sequences, 20% to 25% of them singletons. Findings and caveats of the study: TCR diversity was lower in persistent than newly diagnosed Graves' disease.

Germline assignment: CDR1 DFQATT and CDR2 SNEGSKA (reference sequence). This CDR3 contains 14 residues. Unmatched junction bases numbered 8, after V lost 4 bases and J lost 8 bases. This chain joins TRBV20-1 and TRBJ2-4; 10 nucleotides agree with TRBD2. The sample consisted of peripheral blood mononuclear cells (PBMCs), taken when the disease was refractory, from a patient treated with antithyroid drugs. The source of this sequence is a female donor with Graves disease. The CDR3 reads CSANIAGGKDIQYF. DNA for the CDR3: TGCAGTGCTAACATAGCGGGGGGCAAGGACATTCAGTACTTC.